A selection of T cell receptor beta chains follows, all from one sample in a study of cytomegalovirus exposure and HLA in healthy donors. Assay: immunoSEQ multiplex PCR; the TCRdb copy retains only in-frame clones and omits some. This sample has around 75,000 clones, with around four fifths found just once. The sequenced sample was PBMCs. These receptors all stem from a man aged 25-40 years in good health and CMV-seronegative. Both conserved end residues are part of each CDR3. Fields, in order: J gene, V gene, CDR3 protein.

>TRBJ1-2|TRBV27
CASSPRQRGRYGYTF
>TRBJ1-5|TRBV7-2
CASSSWTYQPQHF
>TRBJ1-2|TRBV6-1
CASGSSGGGGYTF
>TRBJ2-3|TRBV6-4
CASSVSSGGATDTQYF
>TRBJ2-1|TRBV5-1
CASSPEVGSYNEQFF
>TRBJ2-1|TRBV9
CASSGRTPHSYNEQFF
>TRBJ2-7|TRBV4-1
CASSHGTGGTYEQYF
>TRBJ2-7|TRBV2
CASSSTGVRPNEQYF
>TRBJ1-6|TRBV6-5
CASTALTGSALHF
>TRBJ2-7|TRBV9
CASSVTGSRYEQYF
>TRBJ1-3|TRBV6-5
CASRLGTGVGNTIYF
>TRBJ2-7|TRBV2
CASSEISLYF
>TRBJ1-6|TRBV19
CASSIVQAYSPLHF
>TRBJ2-2|TRBV6-5
CASSYLQDINTGELFF
>TRBJ1-2|TRBV27
CASSLSRDQDYGYTF
>TRBJ1-3|TRBV5-1
CASSSPGQGDSGNTIYF
>TRBJ2-6|TRBV9
CASSVTGLGANVLTF
>TRBJ1-1|TRBV7-3
CASSWTGGNTEAFF
>TRBJ2-5|TRBV30
CAWSVRSGETQYF
>TRBJ2-6|TRBV4-3
CASSQAPGTGANVLTF
>TRBJ2-7|TRBV28
CASRQTGTVYEQYF
>TRBJ1-2|TRBV5-6
CASSNRQGFGYTF
>TRBJ2-3|TRBV4-3
CASSQGKAGGPTDTQYF
>TRBJ2-1|TRBV4-3
CASSQDKVFGGLDNEQFF
>TRBJ2-5|TRBV6-1
CASIEWPGTQYF
>TRBJ1-2|TRBV28
CASSFAEYGYTF
>TRBJ2-1|TRBV5-1
CASSLPGGYNEQFF
>TRBJ1-3|TRBV5-6
CASSLPVDSGNTIYF
>TRBJ1-5|TRBV30
CAWSVSGGQPQHF
>TRBJ1-1|TRBV5-1
CASRLGGVTEAFF
>TRBJ2-7|TRBV18
CASSPGHVWSEQYF
>TRBJ2-6|TRBV30
CAWSKGLISGANVLTF
>TRBJ2-3|TRBV11-3
CASSLGTGDTDTQYF
>TRBJ1-3|TRBV4-2
CASSQDPLTGSGNTIYF
>TRBJ1-2|TRBV15
CATSRDVAVYGYTF
>TRBJ2-3|TRBV5-1
CASSLGFTSGASTDTQYF
>TRBJ2-5|TRBV14
CASSQGSRTQETQYF
>TRBJ2-2|TRBV28
CASSSLIAGEGLTGELFF
>TRBJ2-5|TRBV30
CAWSARDFKETQYF
>TRBJ2-7|TRBV4-3
CASSLGTSGTYEQYF
>TRBJ2-5|TRBV27
CASSRLRTSGGVATQYF
>TRBJ2-1|TRBV7-3
CASSLSSPPYNEQFF
>TRBJ1-6|TRBV9
CASSAGDRRNSPLHF
>TRBJ2-2|TRBV4-3
CASSQAGGSGELFF
>TRBJ2-1|TRBV6-1
CASSEGRRESYNEQFF
>TRBJ2-7|TRBV30
CAWDSRRRGYEQYF